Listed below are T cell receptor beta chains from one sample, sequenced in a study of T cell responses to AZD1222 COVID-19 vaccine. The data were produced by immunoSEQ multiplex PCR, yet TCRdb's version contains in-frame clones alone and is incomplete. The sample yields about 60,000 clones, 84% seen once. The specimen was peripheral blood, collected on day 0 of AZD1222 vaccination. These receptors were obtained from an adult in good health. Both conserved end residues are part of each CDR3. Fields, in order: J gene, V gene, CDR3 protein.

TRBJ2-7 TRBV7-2 CASSLNGGLDEQYF
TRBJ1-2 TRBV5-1 CASSLATGSYGYTF
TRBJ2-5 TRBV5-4 CASSPGQLQETQYF
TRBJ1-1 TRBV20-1 CSATEGIGAFF
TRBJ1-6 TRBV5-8 CASSLDGTGHSPLHF
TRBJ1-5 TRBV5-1 CASSLRQVGDQPQHF
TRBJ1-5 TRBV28 CASSLPRQGSNQPQHF
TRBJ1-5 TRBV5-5 CASSLERTGALSPRNQPQHF
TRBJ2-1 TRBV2 CASRSVPYDEQFF
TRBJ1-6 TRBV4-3 CASSQGPGTNSPLHF
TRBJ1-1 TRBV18 CASSPRAGAGNTEAFF
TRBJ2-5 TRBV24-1 CATSDPVAGERETQYF
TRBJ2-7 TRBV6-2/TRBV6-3 CASTPGGRGLYEQYF
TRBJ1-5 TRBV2 CASNVDSQRQPQHF
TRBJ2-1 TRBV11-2 CASSLDLGAEQFF
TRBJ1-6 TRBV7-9 CASRRGQGVNSPLHF
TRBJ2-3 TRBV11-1 CASSLVRGGSTDTQYF
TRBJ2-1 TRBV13 CASSPRTGYNEQFF
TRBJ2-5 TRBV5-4 CASSNPGGERETQYF
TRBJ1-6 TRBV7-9 CASQVGGRSPLHF
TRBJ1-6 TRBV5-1 CASSLQGGNSPLHF
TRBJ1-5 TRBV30 CAWSLVNQPQHF
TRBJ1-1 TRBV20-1 CSASRQADTEAFF
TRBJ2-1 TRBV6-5 CATRPTGVNEQFF
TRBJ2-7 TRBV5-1 CASSLVQGGTYEQYF
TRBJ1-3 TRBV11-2 CATRRAFASSGNTIYF
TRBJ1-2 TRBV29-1 CSVLVQGQVPYGYTF